One and the same sample provided the 11 T cell receptor beta chains below, sequenced in a study of blood T cell repertoires in COVID-19. Produced via immunoSEQ multiplex PCR; TCRdb's table is partial and in-frame only. The sample contains under 450,000 clones, 70% to 90% of which appear only once. Sequenced: peripheral blood. The receptors come from a woman in her fifties or sixties with COVID-19, enrolled during active disease.

The J gene is TRBJ2-7, the V gene TRBV27, with a tentative D call TRBD1 (7 bases). With 6 bases removed from V and 7 bases from J, the gap between germline ends came to 19 bases. The CDR3 runs to 14 residues. Germline V gene data show CDR1 as MNHEY and CDR2 as SMNVEV (reference sequence). The CDR3 bases are TGTGCCAGCAGCTTCGGGAGACAGGGTCGGGAGCAGTACTTC. It yields the protein CASSFGRQGREQYF.

This clone was found a few times. The chain links TRBV5-4 to TRBJ2-6; 12 bases line up with TRBD2. V was pared by 5 bases and J by 12 bases, with 12 bases of the junction left unmatched. CDR1 and CDR2 from the germline V gene are SGHNT and YYREEE (reference sequence). The CDR3 is 16 residues long. The CDR3 DNA follows: TGTGCCAGCAGTCCCCTAGCGGGGGGGCTAGTTAGCGTCCTGACTTTC. This sequence encodes CASSPLAGGLVSVLTF.

J is TRBJ2-5 and V is TRBV10-3, with 8 bases lining up with TRBD1. J lost 4 bases, V lost 11 bases, and 6 bases had no gene match. Germline V gene sequence: CDR1 ENHRY, CDR2 SYGVKD. This CDR3 comprises 12 residues. CDR3 sequence: CAVGTGGETQYF. CDR3 in DNA: TGTGCCGTCGGGACAGGCGGAGAGACCCAGTACTTC.

The chain is built from TRBV10-2 and TRBJ1-1; TRBD1 is a possible D gene (5 bases). V lost 3 bases, J lost 1 base, and 12 bases lay in between. CDR1 WSHSY and CDR2 SAAADI come from the germline V gene. The CDR3 sequence is 15 residues long. The DNA of the CDR3 is TGCGCCAGCAGTGATACGGGACTCAGGAACACTGAAGCTTTCTTT. Its translation is CASSDTGLRNTEAFF.

The chain recombines TRBV5-6 with TRBJ1-2; 12 nucleotides align to TRBD1. The germline V gene has CDR1 SGHDT and CDR2 YYEEEE. V lost 0 bases and J lost 5; bases outside the gene matches: 2. CDR3 size: 15 residues. The CDR3 nucleotides are TGTGCCAGCAGCTTGGGGGACAGGGGGCCATATGGCTACACCTTC. It is translated as CASSLGDRGPYGYTF.

This chain links TRBV9 with TRBJ2-3; possible D gene TRBD2, 6 bases. V gave up 4 bases and J gave up 2 bases, with 11 bases separating them. The length of the CDR3 is 14 residues. The V gene's germline CDR1 is SGDLS and CDR2 YYNGEE. CDR3 nucleotide sequence: TGTGCCAGCAGCCGAGGCGGGGCCACAGATACGCAGTATTTT. It specifies CASSRGGATDTQYF.

This clone has only one observation. The chain uses TRBV28 and TRBJ1-2; 8 nucleotides line up with TRBD1. Germline-derived CDR1 and CDR2 are MDHEN and SYDVKM. Trimming removed 4 bases from V and 6 bases from J; junction bases left unmatched: 10. The CDR3 loop spans 15 amino acids. In DNA form, the CDR3 reads TGTGCCAGCAGTTCACATAGGCAGGGGGCTAATGGCTACACCTTC. This codes for CASSSHRQGANGYTF.

This clone was counted once. The CDR3 DNA reads TGCGCCAGCAGCTTACGAATCCGGGGGGGCACAGATACGCAGTATTTT. It encodes CASSLRIRGGTDTQYF. The chain has TRBV5-1 and TRBJ2-3; 7 bases match TRBD2. Unmatched junction bases numbered 7, after V lost 2 bases and J lost 1 base. This CDR3 spans 16 amino acids. The germline gives CDR1 SGHRS, CDR2 YFSETQ.

The rearrangement uses TRBV29-1 and TRBJ1-2; possibly TRBD1 for D (5 bases). CDR3 size: 14 residues. Trimming cost V 8 bases and J 5 bases, with 21 bases left between them. Germline V gene sequence: CDR1 SQVTM, CDR2 ANQGSEA. The CDR3 spells CSIRDSVYSYGYTF. CDR3 coding DNA: TGCAGCATACGGGACTCCGTATACTCGTATGGCTACACCTTC. The whole variable domain, filled in from reference TRBV29-1 and TRBJ1-2, reads SAVISQKPSRDICQRGTSLTIQCQVDSQVTMMFWYRQQPGQSLTLIATANQGSEATYESGFVIDKFPISRPNLTFSTLTVSNMSPEDSSIYLCSIRDSVYSYGYTFGSGTRLTVV.

The chain couples TRBV7-9 to TRBJ2-1, with D unclear. With 5 bases removed from V and 0 bases from J, the gap between germline ends came to 11 bases. The CDR3 loop spans 15 amino acids. Germline V CDR1 and CDR2: SEHNR, FQNEAQ (reference sequence). The CDR3: CASSEPSISYNEQFF. The DNA of the CDR3 is TGTGCCAGCAGCGAGCCTAGTATCTCCTACAATGAGCAGTTCTTC.

A remark on this clone: This sample also contains other DNA sequences that code for the same CDR3. The chain has TRBV5-1 and TRBJ2-3; TRBD1 aligns across 9 bases. In germline, CDR1 is SGHRS, CDR2 YFSETQ. V gave up 1 base and J gave up 1 base; unmatched junction bases: 1. The CDR3 covers 15 residues. The CDR3 region is CASSLNRGRTDTQYF. The CDR3 region has the DNA TGCGCCAGCAGCTTGAACAGGGGGCGCACAGATACGCAGTATTTT.